The subject of this entry is one TCR beta chain. This record belongs to a study of blood T cell repertoires in COVID-19. About the study: T cells, B-cell-depleted T cells, or PBMCs supplied cDNA or gDNA.

Authors' analysis steps: It was from reference gene primer amplification that nucleated cell counts were estimated. Generated by immunoSEQ multiplex PCR, the TCRdb table keeps only in-frame clones and is missing some. That table supplies the V and J calls and clone size; D and trimming were determined from the DNA. The repertoire holds under 300,000 clones, with 83% as singletons. The sample taken for sequencing was peripheral blood. The receptor comes from a human donor in a cohort sampled during active COVID-19.

The CDR3 DNA is TGTGCCAGCTCACCACCGGGACAGGGGGCAAACGGGGAGCTGTTTTTT. It specifies CASSPPGQGANGELFF. This chain uses TRBV18 with TRBJ2-2; the match to TRBD1 covers 12 bases. The CDR3 is made up of 16 amino acids. V dropped 0 bases and J dropped 7; count of bases not matched to a gene: 3. Germline-derived CDR1 and CDR2 are KGHSH and LQKENI. Full variable domain (remainder filled in from reference TRBV18 and TRBJ2-2): NAGVMQNPRHLVRRRGQEARLRCSPMKGHSHVYWYRQLPEEGLKFMVYLQKENIIDESGMPKERFSAEFPKEGPSILRIQQVVRGDSAAYFCASSPPGQGANGELFFGEGSRLTVL.